Listed below are T cell receptor beta chains from one sample, sequenced in a study of CD8 T cells in Susac syndrome. TCRdb independently ran MiXCR on the immunoSEQ multiplex PCR reads; one entry per CDR3 protein. This table has 150,000 to 200,000 distinct CDR3 sequences, roughly 92% appearing once. Material for sequencing was CD4+ T cells from PBMCs. The receptors here all came from a human donor in good health. Both conserved end residues are part of each CDR3. The order of the fields is V gene, J gene, clone size, D gene, CDR3 protein, CDR3 DNA. D genes are given only for firm matches. Size tells how often a clone was seen (once, few, many) or the class of an expanded clone, and some rows leave it out.

v_gene: TRBV20-1; j_gene: TRBJ2-3; abundance: NA; d_gene: NA; CDR3aa: CSAEPGSTDTQYF; CDR3nt: TGCAGTGCCGAACCGGGGTCCACAGATACGCAGTATTTT
v_gene: TRBV5-1; j_gene: TRBJ1-1; abundance: once; d_gene: NA; CDR3aa: CASTNRGGNTEAFF; CDR3nt: TGCGCCAGCACCAATAGGGGGGGGAACACTGAAGCTTTCTTT
v_gene: TRBV29-1; j_gene: TRBJ1-2; abundance: NA; d_gene: TRBD1; CDR3aa: CSVEGHGGQVYGYTF; CDR3nt: TGCAGCGTTGAAGGACATGGGGGACAGGTCTATGGCTACACCTTC
v_gene: TRBV9; j_gene: TRBJ1-3; abundance: NA; d_gene: NA; CDR3aa: CASSAREEISGNTIYF; CDR3nt: TGTGCCAGCAGCGCCCGGGAGGAGATCTCTGGAAACACCATATATTTT
v_gene: TRBV12-3/TRBV12-4; j_gene: TRBJ1-1; abundance: NA; d_gene: NA; CDR3aa: CASSWWIGGDTEAFF; CDR3nt: TGTGCCAGCAGTTGGTGGATTGGGGGTGACACTGAAGCTTTCTTT
v_gene: TRBV29-1; j_gene: TRBJ2-3; abundance: NA; d_gene: NA; CDR3aa: CSAMRGPGAGASTDTQYF; CDR3nt: TGCAGCGCCATGAGGGGACCGGGGGCCGGGGCTAGCACAGATACGCAGTATTTT
v_gene: TRBV23-1; j_gene: TRBJ1-1; abundance: NA; d_gene: NA; CDR3aa: CASSRGGLDTEAFF; CDR3nt: TGCGCCAGCAGTCGGGGGGGGCTGGACACTGAAGCTTTCTTT
v_gene: TRBV20-1; j_gene: TRBJ2-7; abundance: NA; d_gene: TRBD1; CDR3aa: CSARDPTGGAGEQYF; CDR3nt: TGCAGTGCTAGAGATCCGACAGGGGGCGCGGGGGAGCAGTACTTC
v_gene: TRBV11-3; j_gene: TRBJ2-7; abundance: NA; d_gene: TRBD1; CDR3aa: CASSYGRGPSYEQYF; CDR3nt: TGTGCCAGCAGCTATGGTAGGGGGCCATCCTACGAGCAGTACTTC
v_gene: TRBV4-2; j_gene: TRBJ2-5; abundance: NA; d_gene: NA; CDR3aa: CASSPSQGETQYF; CDR3nt: TGTGCCAGCAGCCCGTCTCAGGGGGAGACCCAGTACTTC
v_gene: TRBV29-1; j_gene: TRBJ2-2; abundance: NA; d_gene: NA; CDR3aa: CSASTMGHPGELFF; CDR3nt: TGCAGCGCTTCTACCATGGGACACCCCGGGGAGCTGTTTTTT
v_gene: TRBV7-8; j_gene: TRBJ1-1; abundance: NA; d_gene: TRBD1; CDR3aa: CASSVTGTGMNTEAFF; CDR3nt: TGTGCCAGCAGCGTCACCGGGACAGGAATGAACACTGAAGCTTTCTTT
v_gene: TRBV7-2; j_gene: TRBJ2-3; abundance: NA; d_gene: NA; CDR3aa: CASSYGLPRDTQYF; CDR3nt: TGTGCCAGCAGCTATGGACTCCCGAGAGATACGCAGTATTTT
v_gene: TRBV6-1; j_gene: TRBJ2-2; abundance: few; d_gene: TRBD1; CDR3aa: CASSARQGNTGELFF; CDR3nt: TGTGCCAGCAGTGCCCGACAGGGGAACACCGGGGAGCTGTTTTTT
v_gene: TRBV27; j_gene: TRBJ2-7; abundance: NA; d_gene: TRBD1; CDR3aa: CASSPRQGGREQYF; CDR3nt: TGTGCCAGCAGTCCTCGACAGGGCGGACGCGAGCAGTACTTC
v_gene: TRBV6-5; j_gene: TRBJ1-6; abundance: NA; d_gene: TRBD1; CDR3aa: CASSYDRGRINSPLHF; CDR3nt: TGTGCCAGCAGTTACGACAGGGGGCGGATTAATTCACCCCTCCACTTT
v_gene: TRBV19; j_gene: TRBJ1-1; abundance: NA; d_gene: NA; CDR3aa: CASSDRRRTNTEAFF; CDR3nt: TGTGCCAGTAGTGACCGACGGAGAACGAACACTGAAGCTTTCTTT
v_gene: TRBV27; j_gene: TRBJ2-1; abundance: NA; d_gene: NA; CDR3aa: CATATGVPGNPNNEQFF; CDR3nt: TGTGCCACAGCCACAGGAGTTCCGGGGAACCCTAACAATGAGCAGTTCTTC
v_gene: TRBV5-1; j_gene: TRBJ2-1; abundance: NA; d_gene: NA; CDR3aa: CASSLSPSSSVF; CDR3nt: TGCGCCAGCAGCTTGTCCCCCTCGAGCTCAGTTTTC
v_gene: TRBV2; j_gene: TRBJ2-5; abundance: NA; d_gene: TRBD2; CDR3aa: CASTTNPGGPETQYF; CDR3nt: TGTGCCAGCACTACGAACCCGGGGGGACCTGAGACCCAGTACTTC
v_gene: TRBV9; j_gene: TRBJ1-6; abundance: NA; d_gene: NA; CDR3aa: CASSATGVNSPLHF; CDR3nt: TGTGCCAGCAGCGCGACAGGAGTTAATTCACCCCTCCACTTT
v_gene: TRBV5-1; j_gene: TRBJ2-5; abundance: NA; d_gene: NA; CDR3aa: CASSLVPAAQETQYF; CDR3nt: TGCGCCAGCAGCTTGGTTCCAGCGGCTCAGGAGACCCAGTACTTC
v_gene: TRBV6-2/TRBV6-3; j_gene: TRBJ2-3; abundance: NA; d_gene: TRBD2; CDR3aa: CASPRLALLTDTQYF; CDR3nt: TGTGCCAGCCCGAGACTAGCCCTTCTCACAGATACGCAGTATTTT